The clone carrying this T cell receptor (beta chain) was seen a handful of times. The data were obtained in a study of human T cells and chemical hapten exposure. Overall study: Patients got weekly scalp diphenylcyclopropenone doses over the approximately 23-week study.

As to time point: patch test 3, about 24 weeks after DPC sensitization. Noted treatment: therapeutic diphenylcyclopropenone sensitization with weekly scalp DPC. TCRdb recomputed calls from the RACE reads with MiXCR, one row per CDR3 protein. Here the sample spans approximately 160,000 distinct CDR3 sequences, 25% to 35% being singletons. The CDR3 consists of 15 residues. Germline values: CDR1 LGHNA, CDR2 YNFKEQ. V was pared by 4 bases and J by 5 bases, with 10 bases of the junction left unmatched. This clonotype was sampled from a woman between 18 and 29 years old with alopecia areata. Some clones in this sample may be carry-over from other donors' samples. The V gene is TRBV4-2, the J gene TRBJ1-2, with 7 nucleotides matching TRBD1. Sequenced here: whole blood, sampled in connection with sensitization to the hapten diphenylcyclopropenone (DPC). CDR3 coding DNA: TGTGCCAGCAGCCCTCGACCGACACAGGGGTATGGCTACACCTTC. This gives the protein CASSPRPTQGYGYTF.